The 6 T cell receptor beta chains below were found in one sample sequenced in a study of T cell repertoires in cytomegalovirus infection. TCRdb independently ran MiXCR on the reads; one entry per CDR3 protein. The sample shows fewer than 300,000 distinct CDR3 sequences, about 23% of them seen only once. The sample taken for sequencing was PBMCs. The receptor source for this set is a human donor in good health (CMV status not recorded). Some clones in this sample may be carry-over from other donors' samples.

This chain links TRBV3-1 with TRBJ2-3, with a weak D call TRBD1 (6 bases). CDR1 is LGHDT, CDR2 YNNKEL, per germline (reference sequence). Trimming shortened V by 0 bases and J by 3 bases, and 10 bases separated the two germline ends. This CDR3 has 15 amino acids. The DNA of the CDR3 is TGTGCCAGCAGCCAAGAGGTACAGGGAACAGATACGCAGTATTTT. Protein sequence: CASSQEVQGTDTQYF.

V is TRBV28 and J is TRBJ1-2; weak D call: TRBD1 (6 bases). The CDR3 spans 14 residues. The germline CDR1 and CDR2 sequences are MDHEN and SYDVKM. The V end lost 6 bases, the J end lost 1 base, and 12 bases lay between the germline ends. The CDR3 DNA follows: TGTGCCAGCAGGCCGGGACAATTTAACTATGGCTACACCTTC. This codes for CASRPGQFNYGYTF.

The rearrangement links TRBV20-1 to TRBJ1-2; D call uncertain. Trimming pared 5 bases from V and 5 bases from J, leaving 6 bases between. The CDR3 extends over 10 amino acids. Germline V gene data show CDR1 as DFQATT and CDR2 as SNEGSKA (reference sequence). Written as DNA, the CDR3 is TGCAGTGCTGCCTATTATGGCTACACCTTC. Translation: CSAAYYGYTF.

This clonotype was counted ten times or more. CDR3 sequence: CASSPRTSGSNHEQFF. In DNA, the CDR3 is TGTGCCAGCAGCCCAAGGACTAGCGGGAGTAATCATGAGCAGTTCTTC. J is TRBJ2-1 and V is TRBV7-8; 13 nucleotides match TRBD2. The CDR3 is 16 residues long. The junction had 9 bases not matched to a gene; V was cut back by 5 bases and J by 8 bases. CDR1 is SGHVS and CDR2 is FQNEAQ in the germline V gene.

This clonotype occurred many times. V is TRBV7-2 and J is TRBJ2-7; D gene uncertain. CDR1 is SGHTA, CDR2 FQGNSA, per germline. Trimming removed 1 base from V and 3 bases from J, with 4 bases in between. The CDR3 consists of 12 residues. CDR3 sequence reads: CASSLESYEQYF. Here the CDR3 DNA reads TGTGCCAGCAGCTTAGAGAGCTACGAGCAGTACTTC.

The chain employs TRBV19 and TRBJ1-1; TRBD1 aligns across 11 bases. Germline CDR1 reads LNHDA; CDR2 reads SQIVND (reference sequence). J lost 4 bases, V lost 4 bases, and 2 bases had no gene match. The CDR3 has 14 amino acids. As DNA, the CDR3 is TGTGCCAGTAGTAAGGACAGGGGGCCCACTGAAGCTTTCTTT. The encoded protein is CASSKDRGPTEAFF.